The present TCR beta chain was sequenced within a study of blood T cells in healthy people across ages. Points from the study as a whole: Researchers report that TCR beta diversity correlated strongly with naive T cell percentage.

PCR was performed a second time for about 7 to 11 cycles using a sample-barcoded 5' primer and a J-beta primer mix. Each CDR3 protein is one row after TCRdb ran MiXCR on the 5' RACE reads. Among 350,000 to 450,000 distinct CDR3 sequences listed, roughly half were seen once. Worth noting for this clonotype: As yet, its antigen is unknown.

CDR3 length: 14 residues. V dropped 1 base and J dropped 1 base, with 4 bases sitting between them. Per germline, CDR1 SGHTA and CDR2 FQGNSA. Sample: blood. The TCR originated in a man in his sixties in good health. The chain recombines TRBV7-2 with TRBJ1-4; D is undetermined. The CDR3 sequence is CASSLGETNEKLFF. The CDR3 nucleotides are TGTGCCAGCAGCTTAGGGGAAACTAATGAAAAACTGTTTTTT.